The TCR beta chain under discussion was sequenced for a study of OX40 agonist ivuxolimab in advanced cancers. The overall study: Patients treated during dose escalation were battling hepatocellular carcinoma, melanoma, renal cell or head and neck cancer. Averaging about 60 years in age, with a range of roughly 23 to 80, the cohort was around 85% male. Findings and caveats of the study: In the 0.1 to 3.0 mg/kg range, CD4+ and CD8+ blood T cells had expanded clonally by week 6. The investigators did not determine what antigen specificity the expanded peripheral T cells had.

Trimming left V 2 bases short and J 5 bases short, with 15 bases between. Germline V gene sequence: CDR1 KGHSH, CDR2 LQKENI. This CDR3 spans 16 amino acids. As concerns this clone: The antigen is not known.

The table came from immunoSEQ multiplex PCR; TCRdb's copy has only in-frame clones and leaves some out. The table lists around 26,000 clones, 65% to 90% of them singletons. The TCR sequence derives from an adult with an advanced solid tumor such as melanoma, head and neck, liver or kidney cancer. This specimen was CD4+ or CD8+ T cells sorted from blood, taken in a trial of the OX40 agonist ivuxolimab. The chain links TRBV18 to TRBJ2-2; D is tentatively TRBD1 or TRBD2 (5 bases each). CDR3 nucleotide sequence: TGTGCCAGCTCACCAGTCCCGGGACGGATGACCGGGGAGCTGTTTTTT. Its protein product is CASSPVPGRMTGELFF.